This is a list of T cell receptor beta chains from one sample in a study of blood T cell repertoires in COVID-19. Only in-frame clones appear in the TCRdb table, and some are missing; sequencing was by immunoSEQ multiplex PCR. The sample holds 250,000 or so clones, 88% seen once. Sequences were obtained from peripheral blood. These TCRs come from a woman aged 40 to 50 who had recovered from COVID-19. The CDR3 runs from the conserved cysteine through the conserved F or W. The order of the fields is clone size, J gene, D gene, V gene, CDR3 DNA, CDR3 protein. D genes are given only for firm matches. Rows give clone size only sometimes, using once, few, many, or a class for an expanded clone.

>few|TRBJ1-5|.|TRBV6-6
TGTGCCAGCAGTCACCCCCGGGGGGGACTAAATCAGCCCCAGCATTTT
CASSHPRGGLNQPQHF
>.|TRBJ2-1|.|TRBV18
TGTGCCACGGGGAGCGCCTCCTACAATGAGCAGTTCTTC
CATGSASYNEQFF
>.|TRBJ2-7|.|TRBV30
TGTGCCTGGAGCCTAAGGGGGACCTCCTACGAGCAGTACTTC
CAWSLRGTSYEQYF
>.|TRBJ2-5|TRBD2|TRBV5-4
TGTGCCAGCAGCTTGGCTGCGGGAGGGCCTTGGGGAGAGACCCAGTACTTC
CASSLAAGGPWGETQYF
>.|TRBJ2-2|.|TRBV3-1/TRBV3-2
TGTGCCAGCAGCCAAAGAGTATGGTGGAACACCGGGGAGCTGTTTTTT
CASSQRVWWNTGELFF
>.|TRBJ1-6|.|TRBV5-1
TGCGCCAGCAGCTTGGTTGCGGACTTCTCCTATAATTCACCCCTCCACTTT
CASSLVADFSYNSPLHF
>.|TRBJ1-1|.|TRBV7-2
TGTGCCAGCAGCGCCGACAGAGAAGCTTTCTTT
CASSADREAFF
>.|TRBJ1-1|.|TRBV21-1
TGTGCCAGCAGCAACCCCAGGGGACAGGGGCGCGTTAGCACTGAAGCTTTCTTT
CASSNPRGQGRVSTEAFF
>.|TRBJ1-5|.|TRBV7-6
TGTGCCAGCAGCCTCGGTTGGGGGGTGGATCAGCCCCAGCATTTT
CASSLGWGVDQPQHF
>once|TRBJ1-1|.|TRBV7-9
TGTGCCAGCAGGGGGTGGGCAGGGACTGAAGCTTTCTTT
CASRGWAGTEAFF
>.|TRBJ2-3|TRBD2|TRBV5-1
TGCGCCAGCAGCCCGTTAGCGGGAGAAGATACGCAGTATTTT
CASSPLAGEDTQYF
>.|TRBJ1-2|.|TRBV3-1/TRBV3-2
TGTGCCAGCAGCCAAGTTGCCGGGGGGGGCGGTAACTATGGCTACACCTTC
CASSQVAGGGGNYGYTF
>.|TRBJ1-6|TRBD1|TRBV7-2
TGTGCCAGCAGCTTGACAGGGGGTCGTTCACCCCTCCACTTT
CASSLTGGRSPLHF
>.|TRBJ1-2|TRBD1|TRBV12-5
TGTGCTAGTGGTTTGCCCCCGGGACAGGGACCGACTAACTATGGCTACACCTTC
CASGLPPGQGPTNYGYTF
>.|TRBJ2-7|.|TRBV29-1
TGCAGCGTTGAAGTCCCACAGGGAGGGCCCTACGAGCAGTACTTC
CSVEVPQGGPYEQYF
>.|TRBJ2-1|TRBD2|TRBV7-2
TGTGCCAGCAGCCCCCGGACGGGGGGGAATGAGCAGTTCTTC
CASSPRTGGNEQFF
>.|TRBJ1-1|.|TRBV18
TGTGCCAGCTCAGGCGGGGAAACCACTGAAGCTTTCTTT
CASSGGETTEAFF
>.|TRBJ1-1|.|TRBV7-6
TGTGCCAGCAGCTCCCCGGACACTGAAGCTTTCTTT
CASSSPDTEAFF
>once|TRBJ2-1|TRBD2|TRBV9
TGTGCCAGCAGCGATAGCGGGAGGGCCCACGACAATGAGCAGTTCTTC
CASSDSGRAHDNEQFF
>.|TRBJ1-3|.|TRBV6-4
TGTGCCAGCAGTGACCTCCGGACGGATCCCGGGGACACCATATATTTT
CASSDLRTDPGDTIYF
>.|TRBJ1-3|.|TRBV7-2
TGTGCCAGCAGCTTATGGGGGGGGGACGGACCCTCTGGAAACACCATATATTTT
CASSLWGGDGPSGNTIYF
>.|TRBJ1-3|TRBD1|TRBV9
TGTGCCAGCAGCGCCCCGACAGGGCCTGGAAACACCATATATTTT
CASSAPTGPGNTIYF
>.|TRBJ2-5|.|TRBV7-3
TGTGCCAGCAGCTTAGGGCCAGGGGTAGAGACCCAGTACTTC
CASSLGPGVETQYF
>.|TRBJ1-1|TRBD1|TRBV11-3
TGTGCCAGCAGCCTCCAGACAGGGTGGGGCACTGAAGCTTTCTTT
CASSLQTGWGTEAFF
>few|TRBJ2-1|TRBD2|TRBV7-9
TGTGCCAGCAGCTCGACTAGCGGGAGGGCCCGCTCCTACAATGAGCAGTTCTTC
CASSSTSGRARSYNEQFF
>.|TRBJ2-3|.|TRBV21-1
TGTGCCAGCAGCACGGCGCGGACGCAGTATTTT
CASSTARTQYF
>.|TRBJ2-2|.|TRBV9
TGTGCCAGCGGGCTGACGGCGAACACCGGGGAGCTGTTTTTT
CASGLTANTGELFF
>.|TRBJ2-7|TRBD1|TRBV9
TGTGCCAGCAGCCTCCGACAGGGAAACGAGCGGCAGTACTTC
CASSLRQGNERQYF
>few|TRBJ1-2|.|TRBV2
TGTGCCAGCAACCCCGGGGGACGAGGCTACACCTTC
CASNPGGRGYTF
>.|TRBJ2-1|.|TRBV28
TGTGCCAGCAGTTTATTGCGGGAGCAGTTCTTC
CASSLLREQFF
>.|TRBJ1-4|TRBD1|TRBV4-3
TGCGCCAGCAGCACCCGACAGGGGGCTGGGGAAAAACTGTTTTTT
CASSTRQGAGEKLFF
>.|TRBJ2-3|.|TRBV29-1
TGCAGCGTTGAACGGGGGGCCGATACGCAGTATTTT
CSVERGADTQYF
>.|TRBJ1-1|.|TRBV30
TGTGCCTGGAGCAACGGGGTCCCGGGTACTGAAGCTTTCTTT
CAWSNGVPGTEAFF
>.|TRBJ2-1|TRBD2|TRBV4-3
TGCGCCAGCAGCCCCGAGGCCCTAGCGGGCACGATCGATGAGCAGTTCTTC
CASSPEALAGTIDEQFF
>.|TRBJ1-3|.|TRBV18
TGTGCCAGCTCACCACCGGGCGGCAGGGCCAACTCTGGAAACACCATATATTTT
CASSPPGGRANSGNTIYF
>.|TRBJ2-7|TRBD2|TRBV2
TGTGCCAGCAGGAGACTAGCGGGACCCTCCGTGTACGAGCAGTACTTC
CASRRLAGPSVYEQYF
>.|TRBJ1-1|.|TRBV11-3
TGTGCCAGCAGCTTAGATGGGGCGAACACTGAAGCTTTCTTT
CASSLDGANTEAFF
>.|TRBJ1-3|.|TRBV9
TGTGCCAGCAGCGTAGTGGCGGGGTGGAGAAACACCATATATTTT
CASSVVAGWRNTIYF
>.|TRBJ1-5|.|TRBV19
TGTGCCAGTAGTATTGGCGGGATCCAGCCCCAGCATTTT
CASSIGGIQPQHF
>once|TRBJ1-2|.|TRBV10-3
TGTGCCATCAGCGCCCCCGGTCGAGTGGGCTACACCTTC
CAISAPGRVGYTF
>.|TRBJ1-6|.|TRBV5-6
TGTGCCAGCAGCTCTTGGCTTGGAGGGCAGGATTCACCCCTCCACTTT
CASSSWLGGQDSPLHF
>once|TRBJ2-3|TRBD2|TRBV19
TGTGCCAGTAGTCCCCGACTAGCGGCTAGCACAGATACGCAGTATTTT
CASSPRLAASTDTQYF
>.|TRBJ2-4|TRBD1|TRBV7-2
TGTGCCAGCAGCTTAGCACTCCAACCATCGGACAGGCAAAACATTCAGTACTTC
CASSLALQPSDRQNIQYF
>.|TRBJ1-1|TRBD1|TRBV30
TGTGCCTGGAGTACCGGGACAGTGGGCACTGAAGCTTTCTTT
CAWSTGTVGTEAFF
>.|TRBJ2-2|.|TRBV24-1
TGTGCCACCAGTGATGGGGGCGCGGGGGAGCTGTTTTTT
CATSDGGAGELFF